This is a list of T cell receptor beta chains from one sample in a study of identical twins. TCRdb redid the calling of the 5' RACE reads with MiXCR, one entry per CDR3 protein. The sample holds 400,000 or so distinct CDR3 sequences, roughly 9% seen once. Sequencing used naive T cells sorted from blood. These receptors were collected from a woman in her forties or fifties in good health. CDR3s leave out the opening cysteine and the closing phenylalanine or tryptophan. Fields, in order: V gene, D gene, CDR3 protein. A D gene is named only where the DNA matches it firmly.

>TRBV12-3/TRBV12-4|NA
ASSPAGLSTDTQY
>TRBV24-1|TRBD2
ATSAIAGGGRNEQF
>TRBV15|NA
ATSGRFSTDTQY
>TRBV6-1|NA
ASSELAFYEQY
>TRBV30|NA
AWSADVNEKLF
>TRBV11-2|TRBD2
ASSLGTLAGGSYEQY
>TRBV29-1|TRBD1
SAGRDRTDTEAF
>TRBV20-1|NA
SARGPDTGELF
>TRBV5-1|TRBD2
ASSSRISGGRGTDTQY
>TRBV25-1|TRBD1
ASSELTGITDTQY
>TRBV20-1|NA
SARIAGDTQY
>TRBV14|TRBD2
ASSQEGLAGVPEQF
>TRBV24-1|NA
ATSDPRPGEETQY
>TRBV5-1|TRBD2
ASSWGGTSGHNEQF
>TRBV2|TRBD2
ASIDGTSSYEQY
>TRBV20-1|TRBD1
SAREAGTGSYNEQF
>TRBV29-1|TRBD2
SVLPRGGESEQY
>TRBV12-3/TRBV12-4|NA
ASSLIRGYEQY
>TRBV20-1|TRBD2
SASLAGGPTGELF
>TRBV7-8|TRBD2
ASSLGAGVYNEQF
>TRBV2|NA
ASSPSHTLGGRLSETYNEQF
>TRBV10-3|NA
ATHGADTQY
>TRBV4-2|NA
ASSQDLTEKLF
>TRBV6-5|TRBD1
ASSTGTGGEKLF
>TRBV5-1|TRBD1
ASSLGTGLEAF
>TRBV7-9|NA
ASSLDSFGYT
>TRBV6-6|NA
ASSPYPIESDTQY
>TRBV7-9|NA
ASSRYGLTVVRETQY
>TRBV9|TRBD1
ASSGGVGQGLYEQY
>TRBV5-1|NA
ASRKDGRGGITDTQY
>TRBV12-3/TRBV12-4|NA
ASSLAQGGITDTQY
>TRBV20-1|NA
SARGETLPGNTIY
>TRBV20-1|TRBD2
SARPSSGRTASTDTQY
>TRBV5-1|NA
ASSLLSGGINEQF
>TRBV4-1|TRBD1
ASSQEASGTGVYYEQY
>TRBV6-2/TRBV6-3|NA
ASSTAYGETQY
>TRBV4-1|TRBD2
ASSPLAGVDTGELF
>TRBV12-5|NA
ASGLADLQNQPQH
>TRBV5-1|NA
ASSLRTLTDTQY
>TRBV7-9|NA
ASGSHLEQF
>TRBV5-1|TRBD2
ASSFASGRGDEQF
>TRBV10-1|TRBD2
ASSDGGRTDTQY
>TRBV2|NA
ASSARVHAGELF
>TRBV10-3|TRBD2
ATGTSGNEQF
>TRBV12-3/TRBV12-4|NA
ASSGSNTGELF
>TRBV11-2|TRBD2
ASSTYRQTSGSSYNEQF
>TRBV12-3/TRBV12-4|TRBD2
ASTASGRLTDTQY
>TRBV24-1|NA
ATSDFGPGDKGRRDTQY
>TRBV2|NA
ASSVGRTPNTGELL
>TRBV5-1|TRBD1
ASKRDSLQETQY
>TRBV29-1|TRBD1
SVGQLGTGGPGELF
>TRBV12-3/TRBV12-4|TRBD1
ASTSGQQAVNEQF
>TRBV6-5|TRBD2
ASSPTGTSINEQF
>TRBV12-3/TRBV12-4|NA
ASSLLGGGGGTQY
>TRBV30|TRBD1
AWSVRDRGSPLH